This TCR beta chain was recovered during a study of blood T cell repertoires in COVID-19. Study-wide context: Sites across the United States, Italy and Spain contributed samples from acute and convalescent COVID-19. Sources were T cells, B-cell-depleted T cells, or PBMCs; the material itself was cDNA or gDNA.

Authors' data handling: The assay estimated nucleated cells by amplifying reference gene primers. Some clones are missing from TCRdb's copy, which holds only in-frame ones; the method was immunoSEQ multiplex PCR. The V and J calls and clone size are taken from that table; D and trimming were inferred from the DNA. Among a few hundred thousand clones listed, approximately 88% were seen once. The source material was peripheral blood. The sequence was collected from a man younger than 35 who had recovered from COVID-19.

The CDR3 nucleotides are TGTGCCAGCAGGCTAGCGGGAGGACGAGAGACCCAGTACTTC. Amino acid sequence: CASRLAGGRETQYF. This rearrangement joins TRBV6-5 to TRBJ2-5; 11 bases are a match to TRBD2. CDR3 length: 14 amino acids. Germline lookup yields CDR1 MNHEY and CDR2 SVGAGI. The V and J ends lost 6 bases and 4 bases, in that order; junction bases with no gene match: 4.